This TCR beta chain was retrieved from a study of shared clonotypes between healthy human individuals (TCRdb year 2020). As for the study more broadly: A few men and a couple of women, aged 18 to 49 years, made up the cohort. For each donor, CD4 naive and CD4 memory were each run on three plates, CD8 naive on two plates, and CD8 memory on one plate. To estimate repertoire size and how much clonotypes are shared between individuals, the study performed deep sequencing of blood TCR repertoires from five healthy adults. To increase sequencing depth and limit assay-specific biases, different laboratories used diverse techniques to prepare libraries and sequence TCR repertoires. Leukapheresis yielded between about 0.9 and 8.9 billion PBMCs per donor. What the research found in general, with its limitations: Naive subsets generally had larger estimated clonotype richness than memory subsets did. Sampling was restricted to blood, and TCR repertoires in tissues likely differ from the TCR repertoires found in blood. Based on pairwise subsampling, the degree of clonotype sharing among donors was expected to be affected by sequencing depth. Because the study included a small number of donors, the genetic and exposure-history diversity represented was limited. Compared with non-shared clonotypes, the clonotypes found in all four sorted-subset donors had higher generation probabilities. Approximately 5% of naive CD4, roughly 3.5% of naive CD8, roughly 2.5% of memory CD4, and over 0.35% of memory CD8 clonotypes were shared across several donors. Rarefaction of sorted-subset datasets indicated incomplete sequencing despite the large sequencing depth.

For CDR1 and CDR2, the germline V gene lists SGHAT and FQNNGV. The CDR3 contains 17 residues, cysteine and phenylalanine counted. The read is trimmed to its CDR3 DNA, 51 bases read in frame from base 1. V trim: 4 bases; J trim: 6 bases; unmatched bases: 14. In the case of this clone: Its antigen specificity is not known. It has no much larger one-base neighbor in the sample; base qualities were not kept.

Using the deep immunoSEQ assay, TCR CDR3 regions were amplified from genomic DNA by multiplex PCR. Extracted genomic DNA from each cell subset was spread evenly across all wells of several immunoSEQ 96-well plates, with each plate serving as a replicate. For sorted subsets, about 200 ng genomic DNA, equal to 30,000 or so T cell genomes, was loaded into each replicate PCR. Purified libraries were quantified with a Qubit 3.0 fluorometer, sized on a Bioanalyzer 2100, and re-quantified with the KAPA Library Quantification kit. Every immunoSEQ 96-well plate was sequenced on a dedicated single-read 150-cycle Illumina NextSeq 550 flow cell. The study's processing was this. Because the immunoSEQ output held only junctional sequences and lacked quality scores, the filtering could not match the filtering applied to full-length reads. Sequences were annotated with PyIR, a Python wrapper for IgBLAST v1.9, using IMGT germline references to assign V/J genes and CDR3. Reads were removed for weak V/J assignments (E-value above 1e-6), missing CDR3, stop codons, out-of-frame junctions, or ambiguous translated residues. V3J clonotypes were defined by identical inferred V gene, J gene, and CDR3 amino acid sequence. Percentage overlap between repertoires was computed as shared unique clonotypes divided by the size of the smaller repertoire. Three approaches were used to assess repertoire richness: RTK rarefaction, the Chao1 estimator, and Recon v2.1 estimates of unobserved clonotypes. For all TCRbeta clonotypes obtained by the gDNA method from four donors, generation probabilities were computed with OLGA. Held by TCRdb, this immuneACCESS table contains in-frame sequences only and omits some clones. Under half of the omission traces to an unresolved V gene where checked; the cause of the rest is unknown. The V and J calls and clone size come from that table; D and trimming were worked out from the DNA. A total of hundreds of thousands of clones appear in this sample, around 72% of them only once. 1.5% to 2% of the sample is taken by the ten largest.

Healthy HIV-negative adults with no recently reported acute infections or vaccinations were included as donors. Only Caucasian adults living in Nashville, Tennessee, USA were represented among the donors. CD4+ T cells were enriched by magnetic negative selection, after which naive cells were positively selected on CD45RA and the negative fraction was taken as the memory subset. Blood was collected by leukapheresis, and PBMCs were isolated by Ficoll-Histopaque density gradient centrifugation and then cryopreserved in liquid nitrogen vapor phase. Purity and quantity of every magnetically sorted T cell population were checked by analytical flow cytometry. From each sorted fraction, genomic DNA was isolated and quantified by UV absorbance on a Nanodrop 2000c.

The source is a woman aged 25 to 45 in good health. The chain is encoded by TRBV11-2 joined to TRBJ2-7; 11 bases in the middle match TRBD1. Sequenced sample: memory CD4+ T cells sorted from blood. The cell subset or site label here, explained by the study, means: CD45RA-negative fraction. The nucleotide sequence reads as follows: TGTGCCAGCAGCTCGGACAGGGGGCTGCTAGCGACGGGCGAGCAGTACTTC. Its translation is CASSSDRGLLATGEQYF.